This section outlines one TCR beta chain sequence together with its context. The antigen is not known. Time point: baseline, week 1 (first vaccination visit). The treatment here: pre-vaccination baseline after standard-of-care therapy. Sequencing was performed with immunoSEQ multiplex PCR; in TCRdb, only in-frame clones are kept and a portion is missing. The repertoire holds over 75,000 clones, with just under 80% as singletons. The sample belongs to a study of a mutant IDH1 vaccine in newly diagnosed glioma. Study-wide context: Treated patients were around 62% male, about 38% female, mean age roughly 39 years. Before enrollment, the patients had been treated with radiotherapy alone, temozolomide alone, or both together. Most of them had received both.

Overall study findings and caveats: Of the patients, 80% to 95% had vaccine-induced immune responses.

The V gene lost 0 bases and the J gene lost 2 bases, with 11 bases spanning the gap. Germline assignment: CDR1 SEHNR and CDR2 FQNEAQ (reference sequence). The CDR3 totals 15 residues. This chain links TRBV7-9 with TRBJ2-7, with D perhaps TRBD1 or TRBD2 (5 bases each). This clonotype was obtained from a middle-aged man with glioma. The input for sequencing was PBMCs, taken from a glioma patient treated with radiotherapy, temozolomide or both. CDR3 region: CASSLATGAPYEQYF. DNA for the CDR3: TGTGCCAGCAGCTTAGCAACCGGGGCCCCCTACGAGCAGTACTTC.